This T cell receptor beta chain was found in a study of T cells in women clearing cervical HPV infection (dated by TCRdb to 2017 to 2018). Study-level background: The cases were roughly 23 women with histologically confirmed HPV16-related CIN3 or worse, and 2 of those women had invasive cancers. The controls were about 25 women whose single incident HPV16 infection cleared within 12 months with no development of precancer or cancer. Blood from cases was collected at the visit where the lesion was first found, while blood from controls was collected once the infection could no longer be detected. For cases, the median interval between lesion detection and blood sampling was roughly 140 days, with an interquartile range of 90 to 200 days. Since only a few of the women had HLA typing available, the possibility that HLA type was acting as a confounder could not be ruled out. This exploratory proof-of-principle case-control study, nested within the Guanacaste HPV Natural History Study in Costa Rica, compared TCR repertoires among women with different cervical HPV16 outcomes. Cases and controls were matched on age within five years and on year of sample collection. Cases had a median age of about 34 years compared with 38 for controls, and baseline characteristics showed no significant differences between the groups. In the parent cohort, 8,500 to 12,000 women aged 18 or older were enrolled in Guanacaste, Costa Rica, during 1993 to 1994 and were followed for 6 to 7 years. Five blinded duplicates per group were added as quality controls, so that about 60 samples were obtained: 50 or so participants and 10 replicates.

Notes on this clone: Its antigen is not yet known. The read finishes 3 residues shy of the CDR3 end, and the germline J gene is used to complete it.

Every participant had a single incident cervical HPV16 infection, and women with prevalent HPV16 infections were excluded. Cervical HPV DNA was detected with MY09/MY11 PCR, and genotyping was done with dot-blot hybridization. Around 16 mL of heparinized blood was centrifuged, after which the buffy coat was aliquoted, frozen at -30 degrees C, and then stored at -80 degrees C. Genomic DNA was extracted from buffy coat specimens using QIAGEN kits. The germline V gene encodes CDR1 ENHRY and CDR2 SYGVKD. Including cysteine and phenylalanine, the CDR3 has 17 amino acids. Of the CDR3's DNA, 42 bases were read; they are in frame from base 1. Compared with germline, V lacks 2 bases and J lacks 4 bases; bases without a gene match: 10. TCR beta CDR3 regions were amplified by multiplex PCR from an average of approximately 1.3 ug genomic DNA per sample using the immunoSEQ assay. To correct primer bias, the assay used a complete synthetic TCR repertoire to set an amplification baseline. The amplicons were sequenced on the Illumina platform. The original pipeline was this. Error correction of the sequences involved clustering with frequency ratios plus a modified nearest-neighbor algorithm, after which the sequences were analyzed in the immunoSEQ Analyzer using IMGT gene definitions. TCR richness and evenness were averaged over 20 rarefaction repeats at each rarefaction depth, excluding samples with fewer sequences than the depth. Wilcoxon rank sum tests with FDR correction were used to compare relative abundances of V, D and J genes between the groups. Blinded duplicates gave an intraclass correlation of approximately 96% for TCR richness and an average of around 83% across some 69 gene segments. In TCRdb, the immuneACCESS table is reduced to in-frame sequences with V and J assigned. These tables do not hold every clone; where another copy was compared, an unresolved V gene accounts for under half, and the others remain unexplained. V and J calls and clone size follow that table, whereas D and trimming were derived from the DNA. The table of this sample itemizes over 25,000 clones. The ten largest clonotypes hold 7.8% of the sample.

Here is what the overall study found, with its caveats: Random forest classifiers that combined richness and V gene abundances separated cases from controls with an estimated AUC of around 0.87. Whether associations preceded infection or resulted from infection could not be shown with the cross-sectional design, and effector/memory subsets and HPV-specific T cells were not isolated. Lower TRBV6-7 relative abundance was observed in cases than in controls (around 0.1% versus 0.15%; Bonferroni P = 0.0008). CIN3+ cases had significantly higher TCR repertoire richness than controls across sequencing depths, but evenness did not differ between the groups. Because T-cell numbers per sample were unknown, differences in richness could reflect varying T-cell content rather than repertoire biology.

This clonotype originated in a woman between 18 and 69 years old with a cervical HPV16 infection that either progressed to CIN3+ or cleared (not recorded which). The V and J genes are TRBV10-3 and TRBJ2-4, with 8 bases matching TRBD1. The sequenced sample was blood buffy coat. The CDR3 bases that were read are TGTGCCATCAGTGAGGGCGGGGCGGGACAGGTGAAAAACATT. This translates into CAISEGGAGQVKNI. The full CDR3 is CAISEGGAGQVKNIQYF.